This T cell receptor beta chain was documented in a study of spatial heterogeneity in lung cancer. TCRdb analysed the 5' RACE reads with MiXCR anew, one entry per CDR3 protein. Of tens of thousands of distinct CDR3 sequences listed, roughly 13% were seen once; the top ten hold over 5.5%. Worth noting for this clonotype: Its antigen is not known. One end of the junction fails to match germline, which may point to a read error.

Time point of the sample: sample taken at primary tumor resection. Sequencing of whole RNA from tumor, nontumor lung or frozen PBMC involved no sorting. Untreated early-stage non-small cell lung cancer patients, around 72 in total, were the donors. The CDR3 runs to 15 residues. Germline V lookup: CDR1 MNHNY, CDR2 SVGAGI (reference sequence). Study conclusions and caveats: Ubiquitous expanded tumor TCRs surfaced in blood more at resection than they did at follow-up.

The receptor comes from a male donor with early-stage non-small cell lung cancer. Sequencing was performed on PBMCs, taken at surgery. This rearrangement joins TRBV6-6 to TRBJ1-5; D gene ambiguous. This CDR3 is CASSSAGDRNRPQHF. CDR3 coding DNA: TGTGCCAGCAGTTCCGCCGGTGACCGCAATCGGCCCCAGCATTTT.